What follows are 27 T cell receptor beta chains derived from one specimen sequenced in a study of CD8 T cells in Susac syndrome. Random hexamers served to reverse transcribe about 0.5 to 1 ug RNA. Via MiXCR, TCRdb re-called the immunoSEQ multiplex PCR reads, giving one row per CDR3 protein. The profile shows about 71,000 distinct CDR3 sequences, about 92% of them singletons. The sample taken for sequencing was CD4+ T cells from PBMCs. These receptors all come from a human donor with Susac syndrome.

The J gene is TRBJ2-3, the V gene TRBV30; D might be TRBD2 (5 bases). Germline V gene sequence: CDR1 GTSNPN, CDR2 SVGIG (reference sequence). The ends were cut back, 2 bases at V and 0 bases at J, with 12 bases in the middle. The CDR3 has 15 amino acids. The CDR3 nucleotides are TGTGCCTGGAGTCTTGGAAGGGAGAGCACAGATACGCAGTATTTT. Its protein product is CAWSLGRESTDTQYF.

V is TRBV2 and J is TRBJ2-7; TRBD2 matches at 7 bases. The CDR3 runs to 13 residues. V shed 8 bases and J 0 bases; nucleotides not matched to a gene: 4. CDR1 SNHLY and CDR2 FYNNEI come from the germline V gene. The CDR3 region is CASEGGASYEQYF. The DNA for the CDR3 is TGTGCCAGCGAGGGAGGGGCCTCCTACGAGCAGTACTTC.

This chain joins TRBV7-2 and TRBJ2-3; D not resolved. CDR3 length equals 14 residues. Trimming removed 0 bases from V and 2 bases from J, with 6 bases in between. Germline CDR1 SGHTA, CDR2 FQGNSA. DNA for the CDR3: TGTGCCAGCAGCTTAGCGCTGGCCACAGATACGCAGTATTTT. Protein sequence: CASSLALATDTQYF.

The V gene is TRBV6-5, the J gene TRBJ1-1; no definite D call. Germline values: CDR1 MNHEY, CDR2 SVGAGI. The V and J ends lost 0 bases and 0 bases respectively, with 2 bases between them. This CDR3 has 13 amino acids. CDR3 region: CASSYSLNTEAFF. CDR3 nucleotides: TGTGCCAGCAGTTACTCATTGAACACTGAAGCTTTCTTT.

The count of this clonotype is one. This rearrangement joins TRBV5-1 to TRBJ2-3; the match to TRBD1 covers 7 bases. Per the germline V gene, CDR1 is SGHRS and CDR2 is YFSETQ. Losses at the gene ends were 0 bases for V and 2 bases for J; bases not matched to a gene: 3. CDR3 length: 15 residues. The CDR3 coding sequence is TGCGCCAGCAGCTTGGACAGGGGTGCCACAGATACGCAGTATTTT. Translated, it gives CASSLDRGATDTQYF.

The rearrangement joins TRBV3-1 to TRBJ2-5, with TRBD2 matching 9 bases. Germline assignment: CDR1 LGHDT and CDR2 YNNKEL (reference sequence). CDR3 length: 15 amino acids. With 5 bases clipped from V and 9 bases from J, the junction kept 13 bases outside the gene matches. CDR3 coding DNA: TGTGCCAGCAGCTTTCCGGGACTAGCAAGATTTTCCCAGTACTTC. Amino acid sequence: CASSFPGLARFSQYF.

This clonotype turned up a few times. The chain is built from TRBV29-1 and TRBJ2-3, with D perhaps matching TRBD1 (5 bases). The V gene's germline CDR1 is SQVTM and CDR2 ANQGSEA. The CDR3 covers 18 residues. Trimming removed 4 bases at V and 0 bases at J, with 23 bases between. The CDR3 DNA follows: TGCAGCGTTGGTGCAGGGCCCGAGGAATTACTTAGCACAGATACGCAGTATTTT. Protein: CSVGAGPEELLSTDTQYF.

The CDR3 region is CASSQQTRAGELFF. In nucleotides, the CDR3 is TGTGCCAGCAGCCAACAAACAAGGGCCGGGGAGCTGTTTTTT. The chain carries TRBV14 and TRBJ2-2; D unresolved. CDR1 and CDR2 (germline): SGHDN, FVKESK. V dropped 2 bases and J dropped 6 bases, with 10 bases sitting between them. The CDR3 runs 14 residues.

In its sample, this clonotype was seen once. The chain couples TRBV28 to TRBJ1-5; possible D gene TRBD1, 5 bases. This CDR3 is 15 amino acids long. Germline V lookup: CDR1 MDHEN, CDR2 SYDVKM. V lost 5 bases and J 5 bases, leaving 16 bases between the germline ends. CDR3 region: CASSPGDRRDQPQHF. The CDR3 nucleotides are TGTGCCAGCAGTCCCGGAGACAGAAGAGATCAGCCCCAGCATTTT.

The J gene is TRBJ1-1, the V gene TRBV9; D is undetermined. The V end was cut by 2 bases, the J end by 3 bases, with 11 bases between. The germline CDR1 and CDR2 sequences are SGDLS and YYNGEE. This CDR3 contains 14 residues. CDR3 amino acids: CASSVADGDTEAFF. In DNA form, the CDR3 reads TGTGCCAGCAGCGTCGCGGACGGAGACACTGAAGCTTTCTTT.

This chain links TRBV6-2 or TRBV6-3 with TRBJ1-6, with no clear D. The CDR3 has 13 amino acids. Deletions cut 2 bases from V and 10 bases from J, with 9 bases between. Germline V CDR1 and CDR2: MNHEY, SVGEGT. Here the CDR3 DNA reads TGTGCCAGCAGTTACGATCGGAGATCACCCCTCCACTTT. Protein sequence: CASSYDRRSPLHF.

This chain links TRBV20-1 with TRBJ1-1; D gene unclear. CDR3 length: 15 residues. Trimming pared 3 bases from V and 3 bases from J, leaving 17 bases between. Germline loops: CDR1 DFQATT, CDR2 SNEGSKA (reference sequence). The CDR3 coding sequence is TGCAGTGCTAGGGGCATATCGGCGTCGGACACTGAAGCTTTCTTT. It is translated as CSARGISASDTEAFF.

This chain connects TRBV18 to TRBJ1-1, with TRBD1 as a possible D gene (5 bases). This CDR3 region has 14 residues. The V end was cut by 0 bases, the J end by 0 bases, with 5 bases between. In germline, CDR1 is KGHSH, CDR2 LQKENI. Here the CDR3 DNA reads TGTGCCAGCTCACCACCGGGGCTGAACACTGAAGCTTTCTTT. Translation: CASSPPGLNTEAFF. Full variable domain (rest looked up from reference TRBV18 and TRBJ1-1): NAGVMQNPRHLVRRRGQEARLRCSPMKGHSHVYWYRQLPEEGLKFMVYLQKENIIDESGMPKERFSAEFPKEGPSILRIQQVVRGDSAAYFCASSPPGLNTEAFFGQGTRLTVV.

The chain links TRBV29-1 to TRBJ1-2, with a possible D match to TRBD1 (5 bases). V lost 5 bases to trimming and J lost 5 bases, with 21 bases between them. The CDR3 has 15 residues. Germline CDR1 and CDR2: SQVTM and ANQGSEA. The CDR3 spells CSVLGGGESTYGYTF. As DNA, the CDR3 is TGCAGCGTTTTAGGCGGAGGGGAGAGTACTTATGGCTACACCTTC.

The V call is TRBV6-1, the J call TRBJ2-6, with D tentatively TRBD1 (5 bases). Trimming took off 5 bases at V and 0 bases at J, with 14 bases between the two ends. Germline-derived CDR1 and CDR2 are MNHNS and SASEGT. The CDR3 extends over 17 amino acids. Here the CDR3 DNA reads TGTGCCAGCAGTATCGGACAAGAGAGCTCTGGGGCCAACGTCCTGACTTTC. The encoded protein is CASSIGQESSGANVLTF.

The chain employs TRBV28 and TRBJ2-1; D gene uncertain. Germline CDR1 is MDHEN and CDR2 is SYDVKM. V was shortened by 1 base and J by 10 bases, with 5 bases between the two germline ends. The CDR3 is 11 residues long. This CDR3 reads CASSLLGEQFF. The CDR3 DNA is TGTGCCAGCAGTTTATTAGGGGAGCAGTTCTTC.

V is TRBV29-1 and J is TRBJ2-3; 8 bases agree with TRBD2. The CDR3 extends over 14 amino acids. With 6 bases clipped from V and 0 bases from J, the junction kept 5 bases outside the gene matches. CDR1 and CDR2 from the germline V gene are SQVTM and ANQGSEA. CDR3 DNA: TGCAGCGTCGCCGGGGGGGTAAGCACAGATACGCAGTATTTT. Encoded protein: CSVAGGVSTDTQYF.

The V call is TRBV7-2, the J call TRBJ1-1; TRBD1 aligns across 8 bases. Germline CDR1 reads SGHTA; CDR2 reads FQGNSA. CDR3 size: 14 residues. The trim removed 5 bases at V and 1 base at J, leaving 3 bases unmatched. For the CDR3, the DNA is TGTGCCAGCAGCCAAGGGACAGGGAACACTGAAGCTTTCTTT. Translation: CASSQGTGNTEAFF.

This clonotype came up once. The CDR3 DNA follows: TGTGCCAGCAGCTTACCCGATTTGGAGGTCAACACTGAAGCTTTCTTT. Translating it yields CASSLPDLEVNTEAFF. This chain links TRBV11-2 with TRBJ1-1; D not resolved. The germline V gene has CDR1 SGHAT and CDR2 FQNNGV. CDR3 length equals 16 residues. V was pared by 2 bases and J by 2 bases, with 15 bases between.

CDR3 DNA: TGTGCCAGCAGCAAACCTCCCCTTGGGTATGAGCAGTTCTTC. It yields the protein CASSKPPLGYEQFF. V is TRBV21-1 and J is TRBJ2-1; the D call in the table, TRBD2, was not verified against the DNA. TRBV21-1 is a pseudogene segment. CDR3 length: 14 residues.

This sequence joins TRBV20-1 and TRBJ1-5; 10 bases line up with TRBD1. Germline V lookup: CDR1 DFQATT, CDR2 SNEGSKA (reference sequence). Trimming removed 6 bases from V and 7 bases from J; junction bases left unmatched: 15. The CDR3 totals 16 residues. As DNA, the CDR3 is TGCAGTGCCGGCAAGATCCGGGACAGGGGTTGGCAGCCCCAGCATTTT. Its protein product is CSAGKIRDRGWQPQHF.

The chain combines TRBV12-3 or TRBV12-4 with TRBJ2-1; 7 nucleotides agree with TRBD2. The CDR3 length is 13 residues. The junction had 4 bases not matched to a gene; V was cut back by 3 bases and J by 8 bases. CDR3 sequence: CASSFQRGYEQFF. The CDR3 DNA follows: TGTGCCAGCAGTTTCCAGCGGGGTTATGAGCAGTTCTTC.

The rearrangement joins TRBV6-2 or TRBV6-3 to TRBJ1-5; D gene unclear. Germline V gene sequence: CDR1 MNHEY, CDR2 SVGEGT. The length of the CDR3 is 16 residues. The V end lost 1 base, the J end lost 2 bases, and 12 bases lay between the germline ends. In DNA, the CDR3 is TGTGCCAGCAGTTACTGGGCAGGACGCCGCAATCAGCCCCAGCATTTT. The encoded protein is CASSYWAGRRNQPQHF.

The chain recombines TRBV29-1 with TRBJ1-1; D is ambiguous. CDR1 is SQVTM, CDR2 ANQGSEA, per germline. The CDR3 is 12 residues long. Trimming shortened V by 5 bases and J by 0 bases, and 7 bases separated the two germline ends. In nucleotides, the CDR3 is TGCAGCGTTTCGGTTATGAACACTGAAGCTTTCTTT. Protein: CSVSVMNTEAFF. The full variable domain, with the rest looked up from reference TRBV29-1 and TRBJ1-1, is SAVISQKPSRDICQRGTSLTIQCQVDSQVTMMFWYRQQPGQSLTLIATANQGSEATYESGFVIDKFPISRPNLTFSTLTVSNMSPEDSSIYLCSVSVMNTEAFFGQGTRLTVV.

The chain combines TRBV6-5 with TRBJ1-6; D gene uncertain. The V gene's germline CDR1 is MNHEY and CDR2 SVGAGI. V was trimmed by 0 bases and J by 10 bases, leaving 4 bases between them. The CDR3 is 12 residues long. Written as DNA, the CDR3 is TGTGCCAGCAGTTACTCGAGCTCACCCCTCCACTTT. It specifies CASSYSSSPLHF.

The chain uses TRBV19 and TRBJ1-4, with 7 nucleotides matching TRBD1. The CDR3 is 15 residues long. Germline CDR1 LNHDA, CDR2 SQIVND (reference sequence). J lost 2 bases, V lost 8 bases, and 8 bases had no gene match. The CDR3 DNA reads as TGTGCCAGTTCAACTAGCAGGGGGACTAATGAAAAACTGTTTTTT. This codes for CASSTSRGTNEKLFF.

J is TRBJ1-2 and V is TRBV19, with TRBD1 matching over 9 bases. V shed 4 bases and J 4 bases; nucleotides not matched to a gene: 7. The germline CDR1 and CDR2 sequences are LNHDA and SQIVND (reference sequence). The CDR3 sequence is 15 residues long. The CDR3 nucleotides read TGTGCCAGTAGTACAGGACAGGGGCCCAGCTATGGCTACACCTTC. This encodes CASSTGQGPSYGYTF.